The clone carrying this T cell receptor (beta chain) was seen a handful of times. Its antigen is unidentified. The junction had 5 bases not matched to a gene; V was cut back by 6 bases and J by 4 bases. This CDR3 contains 14 residues. CDR1 and CDR2 (germline): MNHNS, SASEGT. To make TCR beta libraries, researchers used iRepertoire HTBI primers and Arm-PCR of CDR3 regions. TCRdb reprocessed the multiplex PCR reads with MiXCR, giving one entry per CDR3 protein. Of about 520,000 distinct CDR3 sequences listed, around 12% are singletons. These data originate in a study of regulatory T cells in long-lasting Graves disease. Overall study: Recently diagnosed Graves' patients had received antithyroid drugs for under 3 months. Study findings and constraints: Lower TCR diversity characterized persistent Graves' patients relative to newly diagnosed patients.

This sample's time point: newly diagnosed GD, antithyroid drugs for less than 3 months. The authors made the TCR library using RNA they extracted from PBMCs. These sequences were also reported in another study, on T cells in Graves' hyperthyroidism and ophthalmopathy.

The specimen was peripheral blood mononuclear cells (PBMCs), collected at new diagnosis, from a patient treated with antithyroid drugs. This receptor was identified in a woman under 40 with Graves disease. J is TRBJ2-2 and V is TRBV6-1; 7 nucleotides match TRBD1. In DNA, the CDR3 is TGTGCCAGCAGCGACAGGGATGGCACCGGGGAGCTGTTTTTT. This encodes CASSDRDGTGELFF.